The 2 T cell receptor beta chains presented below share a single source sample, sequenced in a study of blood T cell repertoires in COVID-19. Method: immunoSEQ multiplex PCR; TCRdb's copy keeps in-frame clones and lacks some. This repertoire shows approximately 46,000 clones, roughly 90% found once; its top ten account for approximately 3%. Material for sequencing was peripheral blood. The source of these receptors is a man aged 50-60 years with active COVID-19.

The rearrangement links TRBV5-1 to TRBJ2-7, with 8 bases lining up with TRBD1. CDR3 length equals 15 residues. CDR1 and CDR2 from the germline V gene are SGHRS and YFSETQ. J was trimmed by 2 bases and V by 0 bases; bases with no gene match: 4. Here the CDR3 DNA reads TGCGCCAGCAGCTTGGCGACAGGGGCGGCCTACGAGCAGTACTTC. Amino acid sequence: CASSLATGAAYEQYF.

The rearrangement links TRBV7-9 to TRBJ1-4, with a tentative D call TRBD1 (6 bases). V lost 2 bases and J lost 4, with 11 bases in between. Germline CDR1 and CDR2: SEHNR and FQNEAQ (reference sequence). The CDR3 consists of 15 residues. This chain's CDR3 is CASSLSARGNEKLFF. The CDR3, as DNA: TGTGCCAGCAGCTTATCTGCCAGGGGTAATGAAAAACTGTTTTTT.